This entry lists 5 T cell receptor beta chains sequenced from one sample in a study of blood T cell repertoires in COVID-19. Sequenced by immunoSEQ multiplex PCR; TCRdb stores in-frame clones only, minus some. The table includes under 200,000 clones, around 85% detected once. The source material was peripheral blood. These receptors were obtained from a man aged 55 to 70 with COVID-19, enrolled during active disease.

The chain couples TRBV6-5 to TRBJ1-1, with a possible D match to TRBD1 (5 bases). Germline values: CDR1 MNHEY, CDR2 SVGAGI. This CDR3 is built from 14 residues. The germline V and J ends were trimmed by 5 bases and 0 bases, with 10 bases remaining between them. The CDR3 protein is CASSRDSMNTEAFF. The CDR3 DNA sequence: TGTGCCAGCAGTCGTGACAGCATGAACACTGAAGCTTTCTTT.

J is TRBJ2-3 and V is TRBV13, with 7 nucleotides matching TRBD2. Germline V gene lookup returns CDR1 PRHDT and CDR2 FYEKMQ (reference sequence). The V and J ends lost 4 bases and 1 base, in that order; junction bases with no gene match: 5. This CDR3 is 15 amino acids long. The CDR3, as DNA: TGTGCCAGCAGCTCCAGCGGGACCGGCACAGATACGCAGTATTTT. Its protein is CASSSSGTGTDTQYF.

The CDR3, as DNA: TGTGCCAGCAGTTGGAGGGCGGGACTAGCGGGCTCCTACAATGAGCAGTTCTTC. Translating gives CASSWRAGLAGSYNEQFF. The chain carries TRBV6-2 or TRBV6-3 and TRBJ2-1; 12 nucleotides line up with TRBD2. The CDR3 has 18 amino acids. The V gene's germline CDR1 is MNHEY and CDR2 SVGEGT. V was pared by 4 bases and J by 0 bases, with 7 bases of the junction left unmatched.

The chain uses TRBV27 and TRBJ2-1, with 9 bases that match TRBD2. Per the germline V gene, CDR1 is MNHEY and CDR2 is SMNVEV (reference sequence). CDR3 size: 17 residues. V shed 4 bases and J 9 bases; nucleotides not matched to a gene: 16. The CDR3 loop reads CASSSKNPGLAGSEQFF. The CDR3 nucleotides are TGTGCCAGCAGTTCAAAAAACCCGGGACTAGCAGGTAGTGAGCAGTTCTTC.

The chain is built from TRBV5-1 and TRBJ1-2, with TRBD1 identical over 10 bases. The CDR3 is made up of 14 amino acids. Germline CDR1 SGHRS, CDR2 YFSETQ. The J segment lost 6 bases and the V segment lost 4 bases, leaving 6 bases of the junction unmatched. The CDR3 protein is CASSAGDRGHGYTF. The CDR3 DNA is TGCGCCAGCAGCGCGGGGGACAGGGGCCATGGCTACACCTTC.